This record covers a single T cell receptor (beta chain). No antigen is known for it. The data were obtained in a study of graft-versus-host responses after intestinal transplantation. V was pared by 5 bases and J by 5 bases, with 16 bases of the junction left unmatched. The CDR3 has 18 residues. From germline, CDR1 is MDHEN and CDR2 SYDVKM. Sequenced by immunoSEQ multiplex PCR; TCRdb stores in-frame clones only, minus some. The data contain about 82,000 clones, approximately 89% of them singletons. The TCR sequence derives from a human donor who was the organ donor for an intestinal transplant. Sequenced material: unstimulated CD4+ T cells sorted from spleen or lymph node cells, taken before transplant. The gene calls are TRBV28 and TRBJ2-2; 8 nucleotides line up with TRBD1. The CDR3 region is CASSPLGAGTGRTGELFF. The CDR3 region has the DNA TGTGCCAGCAGTCCCCTAGGGGCCGGGACAGGACGTACCGGGGAGCTGTTTTTT.